A single sample gave rise to the 16 T cell receptor beta chains below, sequenced in a study of blood T cell repertoires in COVID-19. The table came from immunoSEQ multiplex PCR; TCRdb's copy has only in-frame clones and leaves some out. The sample records about 200,000 clones, approximately 86% being singletons. Sequenced input: PBMCs or T cells enriched from blood (not recorded which). The receptors originated from a woman aged 25 to 39 who had been exposed to COVID-19.

The chain uses TRBV6-2 or TRBV6-3 and TRBJ1-2; TRBD1 matches at 9 bases. Trimming took 4 bases from V and 0 from J; bases not matched to a gene: 9. In germline, CDR1 is MNHEY, CDR2 SVGEGT. The CDR3 totals 17 residues. In DNA form, the CDR3 reads TGTGCCAGCAGTTTTGGACAGGGGAGGGGAACTAACTATGGCTACACCTTC. It specifies CASSFGQGRGTNYGYTF.

This sequence joins TRBV4-1 and TRBJ1-1; possible D gene TRBD1, 5 bases. V was clipped by 0 bases and J by 3 bases, with 8 bases between them. Germline V gene data show CDR1 as MGHRA and CDR2 as YSYEKL. This CDR3 is built from 14 residues. CDR3 sequence: CASSQELGDTEAFF. The CDR3 nucleotides read TGCGCCAGCAGCCAAGAGCTAGGGGACACTGAAGCTTTCTTT.

This clone was counted only a few times. The gene calls are TRBV28 and TRBJ1-6; TRBD1 aligns across 7 bases. V lost 7 bases, J lost 9 bases, and 6 bases stayed unmatched. The germline V gene has CDR1 MDHEN and CDR2 SYDVKM. The CDR3 covers 13 residues. CDR3 protein: CASTTGDVSPLHF. The CDR3 DNA follows: TGTGCCAGCACAACAGGGGATGTTTCACCCCTCCACTTT.

V gene TRBV27 combines with J gene TRBJ1-2; TRBD1 is a possible D gene (5 bases). Germline-derived CDR1 and CDR2 are MNHEY and SMNVEV (reference sequence). V lost 3 bases and J lost 8, with 16 bases in between. The CDR3 runs 14 residues. The CDR3 sequence is CASSFAGESRGYTF. CDR3 sequence (DNA): TGTGCCAGCAGTTTCGCGGGGGAATCGAGAGGCTACACCTTC.

The chain joins TRBV7-8 to TRBJ1-6, with 8 nucleotides matching TRBD1. The J segment lost 10 bases and the V segment lost 5 bases, leaving 10 bases of the junction unmatched. This CDR3 is 15 amino acids long. Germline V gives CDR1 SGHVS, CDR2 FQNEAQ. CDR3 residues: CASSGTGTGNSPLHF. The CDR3 nucleotides are TGTGCCAGCAGCGGAACCGGGACAGGAAACTCACCCCTCCACTTT.

This clone was observed a few times. The V and J genes are TRBV4-1 and TRBJ1-6; 8 bases agree with TRBD1. The CDR3 runs to 15 residues. V shed 0 bases, J shed 13 bases, and the junction held 8 bases outside the gene matches. Germline V gene sequence: CDR1 MGHRA, CDR2 YSYEKL. CDR3 region: CASSQDGDRMSPLHF. CDR3 coding DNA: TGCGCCAGCAGCCAAGACGGGGACAGGATGTCCCCCCTCCACTTT.

The gene calls are TRBV30 and TRBJ2-1; TRBD2 might be the D (6 bases). V lost 7 bases, J lost 7 bases, and 17 bases lay in between. From germline, CDR1 is GTSNPN and CDR2 SVGIG (reference sequence). The CDR3 runs to 13 residues. CDR3 DNA sequence: TGTGCCTTGGACTACGTAGCCCTTAATGAGCAGTTCTTC. This sequence encodes CALDYVALNEQFF.

This sequence joins TRBV18 and TRBJ1-5; D ambiguous. Germline assignment: CDR1 KGHSH and CDR2 LQKENI. The V gene lost 3 bases and the J gene lost 7 bases, with 13 bases spanning the gap. This CDR3 contains 14 residues. DNA of the CDR3: TGTGCCAGCTCACCGTATGGGTTGGAGCAGCCCCAGCATTTT. As protein: CASSPYGLEQPQHF.

The gene calls are TRBV4-1 and TRBJ1-1; D uncertain. Germline assignment: CDR1 MGHRA and CDR2 YSYEKL. V was shortened by 1 base and J by 1 base, with 7 bases between the two germline ends. This CDR3 region has 14 residues. The CDR3 coding sequence is TGCGCCAGCAGCCAAGGGGCTTCGAACACTGAAGCTTTCTTT. Translating gives CASSQGASNTEAFF.

V is TRBV19 and J is TRBJ1-1, with D uncertain. Germline V lookup: CDR1 LNHDA, CDR2 SQIVND (reference sequence). The V end was cut by 5 bases, the J end by 2 bases, with 9 bases between. There are 13 residues in the CDR3. CDR3 bases: TGTGCCAGTAGTTCCCAGGTTAACACTGAAGCTTTCTTT. This sequence encodes CASSSQVNTEAFF. Using reference TRBV19 and TRBJ1-1 for the parts outside the CDR3, the full variable domain is DGGITQSPKYLFRKEGQNVTLSCEQNLNHDAMYWYRQDPGQGLRLIYYSQIVNDFQKGDIAEGYSVSREKKESFPLTVTSAQKNPTAFYLCASSSQVNTEAFFGQGTRLTVV.

V gene TRBV7-2 combines with J gene TRBJ1-6; 8 bases agree with TRBD1. Germline-derived CDR1 and CDR2 are SGHTA and FQGNSA. This CDR3 is built from 14 residues. Trimming at V came to 4 bases and at J to 6 bases, leaving 2 bases not matched to a gene. Written as DNA, the CDR3 is TGTGCCAGCAGCTGGACAGGGAGTAATTCACCCCTCCACTTT. Translation gives CASSWTGSNSPLHF.

The V call is TRBV3-1 (or the pseudogene TRBV3-2), the J call TRBJ2-1; maybe TRBD1 (6 bases). The CDR3 is made up of 14 amino acids. Deletions cut 4 bases from V and 6 bases from J, with 13 bases between. The germline CDR1 and CDR2 sequences are LGHDT and YNNKEL (reference sequence). CDR3 DNA: TGTGCCAGCAGCCCCCCGGGACAAAGCAATGAGCAGTTCTTC. Translating gives CASSPPGQSNEQFF.

This chain uses TRBV12-3 or TRBV12-4 with TRBJ1-5; D remains ambiguous. Trimming shortened V by 3 bases and J by 7 bases, and 10 bases separated the two germline ends. The CDR3 runs 13 residues. Here the CDR3 reads CASSFSGLQPQHF. DNA for the CDR3: TGTGCCAGCAGTTTTTCGGGGTTACAGCCCCAGCATTTT.

The gene calls are TRBV7-9 and TRBJ2-4, with TRBD1 matching 8 bases. Trimming at V came to 8 bases and at J to 1 base, leaving 10 bases not matched to a gene. The CDR3 is made up of 16 amino acids. Germline-derived CDR1 and CDR2 are SEHNR and FQNEAQ (reference sequence). CDR3 sequence (DNA): TGTGCCAGCTGCGTCTCGACAGGGGAGGCCAAAAACATTCAGTACTTC. It translates to CASCVSTGEAKNIQYF. Drawing the rest from reference TRBV7-9 and TRBJ2-4, the complete variable domain is DTGVSQNPRHKITKRGQNVTFRCDPISEHNRLYWYRQTLGQGPEFLTYFQNEAQLEKSRLLSDRFSAERPKGSFSTLEIQRTEQGDSAMYLCASCVSTGEAKNIQYFGAGTRLSVL.

V gene TRBV29-1 combines with J gene TRBJ1-5; tentative D call: TRBD1 (5 bases). The V end was cut by 1 base, the J end by 6 bases, with 10 bases between. There are 13 residues in the CDR3. Germline V lookup: CDR1 SQVTM, CDR2 ANQGSEA. CDR3 coding DNA: TGCAGCGTTGAAGGGGGGGAAGGTCAGCCCCAGCATTTT. Translated, it gives CSVEGGEGQPQHF.

The chain combines TRBV3-1 (or the pseudogene TRBV3-2) with TRBJ1-5, with D possibly being TRBD1 (5 bases). V gave up 2 bases and J gave up 7 bases, with 6 bases separating them. The CDR3 consists of 12 residues. Per the germline V gene, CDR1 is LGHDT and CDR2 is YNNKEL (reference sequence). Here the CDR3 reads CASSQQGQPQHF. The CDR3, as DNA: TGTGCCAGCAGCCAACAGGGACAGCCCCAGCATTTT.